This section outlines one T cell receptor beta chain sequence together with its context. Antigen: not known. The data derive from a study of T cell responses to AZD1222 COVID-19 vaccine. On the study more broadly: Pooling of second doses given at about 4 or about 12 weeks was done.

Using immunoSEQ multiplex PCR, the repertoire was profiled, and TCRdb retains in-frame clones only, with some absent. In the table there are fewer than 120,000 clones, about 85% of which are singletons. Findings and limits, study-wide: Close to half of all spike-specific TCRs reportedly target regions of the variants that are unmutated. Mapped onto spike, vaccine-associated CD4 TCRs spanned it and were dominant at 160-218 and 743-854.

Germline V gene lookup returns CDR1 SGDLS and CDR2 YYNGEE. V gave up 4 bases and J gave up 3 bases, with 17 bases separating them. This CDR3 is 15 amino acids long. This sample comprised peripheral blood, obtained on day 0 of AZD1222 vaccination. V is TRBV9 and J is TRBJ2-7; D is perhaps TRBD2 (6 bases). The origin of this receptor is an adult in good health. The CDR3 region has the DNA TGTGCCAGCAGCATCGCCCCGGGAGCAAGCTACGAGCAGTACTTC. Amino acids: CASSIAPGASYEQYF.